The entry below gives a single T cell receptor beta chain sequence along with its context. Its antigen is currently not known. There are no base qualities to consult, and no much larger clone falls within one base. These data belong to a study of OX40 agonist ivuxolimab in advanced cancers. As for the study more broadly: Ivuxolimab was an agonistic, fully human IgG2 monoclonal antibody directed against OX40 (CD134), a costimulatory receptor. Intravenous ivuxolimab was administered to patients every 2 weeks at six dose levels: 0.01, 0.1, 0.3, 1.5, 3 and 10 mg/kg. Of the approximately 53 patients in dose escalation, about 20 had hepatocellular carcinoma, approximately 15 had melanoma, 9 had renal cell carcinoma and 9 had head and neck cancer. In the dose-escalation cohort, around four fifths of patients were male, and the mean age was 60 years with a range of roughly 20 to 79. Patients were allowed to have had prior anti-PD-1, anti-PD-L1 or anti-CTLA-4 therapy, and roughly two fifths of the dose-escalation patients had been treated with checkpoint inhibitors. Three dose-escalation patients achieved partial responses, one with hepatocellular carcinoma and two with cutaneous melanoma. The point of sequencing TCRbeta in the periphery was to test whether ivuxolimab changed TCR sequence diversity and drove clonal T-cell expansion. The paper reports the monotherapy dose-escalation portion (N ≈ 50 patients) of the phase I ivuxolimab trial. Study-level results and caveats: Low levels of normalized T-cell clonal expansion were also seen in some patients who did not respond. Clonal expansion of both CD4+ and CD8+ blood T cells was observed from baseline to week 6 at doses 0.1 to 3.0 mg/kg. The antigen specificity of the peripheral T cells that underwent clonal expansion was not determined. After ivuxolimab, CD8+ T cells had more expanded clones than CD4+ T cells on average. In the 0.1-3.0 mg/kg groups, partial responders had among the lowest normalized peripheral clonal expansion, particularly in CD8+ T cells.

From the cysteine up to the phenylalanine, the CDR3 has a length of 13 residues. The only DNA kept is the CDR3, 39 bases in frame from the first base. Germline trimming amounts to 6 bases on V and 9 bases on J, with 5 as the count of junction bases outside the gene matches. CDR1 and CDR2, per the germline V gene, are SNHLY and FYNNEI. Genomic DNA was isolated from the sorted cells so that the TCRbeta CDR3 region could be sequenced. The immunoSEQ Assay was used for sequencing of TCRbeta CDR3 regions. The table was pulled from immuneACCESS by TCRdb, which kept in-frame rearrangements only. Such tables lose some clones; where checked, under half of the loss comes from unresolved V genes, and the rest has no known cause. In this sample the table shows roughly 90,000 clones, more than 70% of which occur a single time. About 0.2% of the sample rests with the top ten. The trial excluded patients who had a history of autoimmune disease or were on systemic immunosuppression. Peripheral blood for TCR sequencing was collected from all dose cohorts at baseline, on cycle 4 day 1, and on cycle 7 day 1. Samples came from an open-label, multicenter, first-in-human phase I dose-escalation trial of ivuxolimab. Adults with locally advanced or metastatic melanoma, renal cell carcinoma, hepatocellular carcinoma or head and neck squamous cell carcinoma were enrolled in the trial. Before TCR sequencing, CD4+ and CD8+ T cells were separately sorted from peripheral blood.

The receptor was isolated from an adult with an advanced solid tumor such as melanoma, head and neck, liver or kidney cancer. The V and J genes are TRBV2 and TRBJ2-1, with 10 bases matching TRBD2. Sequencing was performed on CD4+ or CD8+ T cells sorted from blood, taken in a trial of the OX40 agonist ivuxolimab. The encoded CDR3 is CASSLAGVGEQFF. At the DNA level, the sequence is TGTGCCAGCAGCCTAGCGGGAGTCGGTGAGCAGTTCTTC.